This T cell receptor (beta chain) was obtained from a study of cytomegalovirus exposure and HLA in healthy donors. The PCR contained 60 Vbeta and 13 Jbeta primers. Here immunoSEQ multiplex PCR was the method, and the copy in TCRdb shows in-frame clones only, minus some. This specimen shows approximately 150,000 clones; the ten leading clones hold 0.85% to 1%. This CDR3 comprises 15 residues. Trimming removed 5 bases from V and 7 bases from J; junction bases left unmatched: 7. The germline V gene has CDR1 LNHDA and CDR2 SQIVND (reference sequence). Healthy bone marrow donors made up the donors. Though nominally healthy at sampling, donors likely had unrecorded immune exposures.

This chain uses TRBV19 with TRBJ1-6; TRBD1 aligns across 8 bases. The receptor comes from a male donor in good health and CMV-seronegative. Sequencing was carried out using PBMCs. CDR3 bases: TGTGCCAGTAGTCTCCGGACAGGGTTCAATTCACCCCTCCACTTT. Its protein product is CASSLRTGFNSPLHF.